Sequencing of this TCR beta chain was carried out in a study of T cell repertoires in cytomegalovirus infection. Each CDR3 protein gets one entry after TCRdb re-called the reads with MiXCR. The sample has some 180,000 distinct CDR3 sequences, about 18% seen once; the top ten hold around 27%. V shed 4 bases, J shed 9 bases, and the junction held 5 bases outside the gene matches. The CDR3 length is 14 residues. Turning to this clonotype: Its antigen remains unknown.

Points from the study as a whole: Individuals carrying CMV plus the relevant HLA were identified by cumulative frequency of public TCR beta families. CMV-specific HLA-C-restricted TCR beta clonotypes dominated the ex vivo response.

Sequenced input: CD8+ T cells from PBMCs. This chain joins TRBV12-3 or TRBV12-4 and TRBJ1-5, with 11 bases matching TRBD1. This TCR was recovered from a human donor in good health (CMV status not recorded). Some clones in this sample may be carry-over from other donors' samples. CDR3 loop: CASSWGQGVLPQHF. CDR3 in DNA: TGTGCCAGCAGTTGGGGACAGGGGGTATTGCCCCAGCATTTT.